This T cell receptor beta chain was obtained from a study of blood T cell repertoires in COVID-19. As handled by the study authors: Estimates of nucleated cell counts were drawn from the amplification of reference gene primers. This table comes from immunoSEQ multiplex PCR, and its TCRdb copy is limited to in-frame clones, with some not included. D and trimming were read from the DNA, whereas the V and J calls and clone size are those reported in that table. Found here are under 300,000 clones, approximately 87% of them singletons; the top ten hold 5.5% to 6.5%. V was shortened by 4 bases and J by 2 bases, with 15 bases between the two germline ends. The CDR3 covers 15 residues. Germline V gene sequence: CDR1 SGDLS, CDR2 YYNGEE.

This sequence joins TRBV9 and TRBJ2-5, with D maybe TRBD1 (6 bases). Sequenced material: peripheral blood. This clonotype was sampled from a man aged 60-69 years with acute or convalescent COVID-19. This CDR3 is CASSPRTDSQETQYF. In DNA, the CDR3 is TGTGCCAGCAGCCCACGAACGGACAGTCAAGAGACCCAGTACTTC.